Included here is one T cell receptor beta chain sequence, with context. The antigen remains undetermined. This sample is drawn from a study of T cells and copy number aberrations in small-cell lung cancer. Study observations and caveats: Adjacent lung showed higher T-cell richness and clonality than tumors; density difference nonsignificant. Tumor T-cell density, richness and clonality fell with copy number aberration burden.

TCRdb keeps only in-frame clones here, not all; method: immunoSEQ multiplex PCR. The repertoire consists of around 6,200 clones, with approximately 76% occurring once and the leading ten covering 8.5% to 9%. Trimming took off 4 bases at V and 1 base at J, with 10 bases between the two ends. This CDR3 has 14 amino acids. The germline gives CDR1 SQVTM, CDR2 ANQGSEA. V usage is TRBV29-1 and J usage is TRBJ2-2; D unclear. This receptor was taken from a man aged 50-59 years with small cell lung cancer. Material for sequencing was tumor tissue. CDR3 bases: TGCAGCGTTGGACACCAGTGGAACACCGGGGAGCTGTTTTTT. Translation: CSVGHQWNTGELFF.